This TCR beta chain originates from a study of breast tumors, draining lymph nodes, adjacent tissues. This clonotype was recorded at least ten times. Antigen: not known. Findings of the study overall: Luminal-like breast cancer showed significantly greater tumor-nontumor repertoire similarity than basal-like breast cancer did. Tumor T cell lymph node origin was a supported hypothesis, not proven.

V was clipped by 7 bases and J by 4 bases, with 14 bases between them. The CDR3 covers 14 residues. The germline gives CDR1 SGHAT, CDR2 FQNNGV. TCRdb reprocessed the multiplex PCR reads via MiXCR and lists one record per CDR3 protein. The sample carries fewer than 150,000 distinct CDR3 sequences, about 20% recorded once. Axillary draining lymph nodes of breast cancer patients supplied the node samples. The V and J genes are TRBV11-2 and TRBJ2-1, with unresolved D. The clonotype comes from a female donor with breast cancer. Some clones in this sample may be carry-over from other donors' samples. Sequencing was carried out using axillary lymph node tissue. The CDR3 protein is CASIADQVYNEQFF. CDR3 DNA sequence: TGTGCCAGCATAGCAGACCAGGTTTACAATGAGCAGTTCTTC.